A selection of T cell receptor beta chains follows, all from one sample in a study of cytomegalovirus exposure and HLA in healthy donors. Profiling relied on immunoSEQ multiplex PCR, and the TCRdb table lists in-frame clones only, not all of them. The sample comprises just over 80,000 clones, approximately 96% of which are singletons, and about 1.3% rests with the top ten. Material: PBMCs. These receptors all come from a woman under 30 in good health and CMV-seronegative. Both conserved end residues are part of each CDR3. The D gene is left open where the match is weak. The size entry is marked missing in some rows and otherwise reads once, few, many or a size class.

d_gene,v_gene,abundance,j_gene,CDR3nt,CDR3aa
TRBD1,TRBV6-6,-,TRBJ1-5,TGTGCCAGCAGTCAGACAGGGGGCGGCAATCAGCCCCAGCATTTT,CASSQTGGGNQPQHF
-,TRBV11-2,-,TRBJ2-3,TGTGCCAGCAGCTTAGGGCGGGCGTCGAGCACAGATACGCAGTATTTT,CASSLGRASSTDTQYF
TRBD1,TRBV19,-,TRBJ2-7,TGTGCCAGTGGTCCGAGGGGGACAGGTGTCTACGAGCAGTACTTC,CASGPRGTGVYEQYF
-,TRBV19,-,TRBJ1-5,TGTGCCAGTAGTATATCGGGGATGCAGCCCCAGCATTTT,CASSISGMQPQHF
TRBD2,TRBV6-6,-,TRBJ2-7,TGTGCCAGCAGTTACTCAGGGACTAGCGCCGGAGAGTACTTC,CASSYSGTSAGEYF
-,TRBV25-1,-,TRBJ1-1,TGTGCCAGCAGTCCTCAGGGTCCGGGTCCCAAAGCTTTCTTT,CASSPQGPGPKAFF
TRBD1,TRBV6-9,-,TRBJ2-3,TGTGCCAGCAGTTACGAGCCCACCCGGGACAGGGACACAGATACGCAGTATTTT,CASSYEPTRDRDTDTQYF
-,TRBV11-2,-,TRBJ1-2,TGTGCCAGCAGCTTAGGGGCCTTAATTAACTATGGCTACACCTTC,CASSLGALINYGYTF
-,TRBV2,-,TRBJ1-4,TGTGCCAGCAGGAGACAGGTCCCTGAAAAACTGTTTTTT,CASRRQVPEKLFF
TRBD2,TRBV10-1,-,TRBJ2-1,TGCGCCAGCAGTGCGGGAGGGGACTACAATGAGCAGTTCTTC,CASSAGGDYNEQFF
TRBD2,TRBV28,-,TRBJ2-7,TGTGCCAGCAGTTTAGTCGGACTAGCGGGTTTTACGTACTTC,CASSLVGLAGFTYF
TRBD2,TRBV10-3,-,TRBJ2-3,TGTGCCACCCAGCCACTAGCGGGAGTGGGAAATACGCAGTATTTT,CATQPLAGVGNTQYF
TRBD2,TRBV5-1,-,TRBJ2-5,TGCGCCAGCAGCTTGGCCCTAGCGGGAGCGCGAGAGACCCAGTACTTC,CASSLALAGARETQYF
TRBD2,TRBV5-1,-,TRBJ2-2,TGCGCCAGCAGGGGACTAGCGGGAGGGACGAACACCGGGGAGCTGTTTTTT,CASRGLAGGTNTGELFF
TRBD1,TRBV6-1,few,TRBJ2-1,TGTGCCAGCAGTGTTGTGACAGGGGGCTACAATGAGCAGTTCTTC,CASSVVTGGYNEQFF
-,TRBV11-2,-,TRBJ1-1,TGTGCCAGCAACAACCAATACATGACAGTGAACACTGAAGCTTTCTTT,CASNNQYMTVNTEAFF
-,TRBV27,-,TRBJ1-5,TGTGCCAGCATGTTGGCGGCCCCAAGCAATCAGCCCCAGCATTTT,CASMLAAPSNQPQHF
TRBD2,TRBV10-3,-,TRBJ2-1,TGTGCCAGCGGGGGGGACGGATCCGATGAGCAGTTCTTC,CASGGDGSDEQFF
TRBD1,TRBV6-1,-,TRBJ1-1,TGTGCCAGCAGGCCCCAGGGGGGCGGGACTGAAGCTTTCTTT,CASRPQGGGTEAFF
-,TRBV21-1,-,TRBJ2-2,TGTGCCAGCAGCAAATGGGACAGGAACACCGGGGAGCTGTTTTTT,CASSKWDRNTGELFF
-,TRBV6-5,once,TRBJ1-1,TGTGCCAGCAGTTACTGGCAGGGGAACACTGAAGCTTTCTTT,CASSYWQGNTEAFF
-,TRBV7-9,-,TRBJ2-7,TGTGCCAGCAGCTTTCCCGGGGACTTAGCCTACGAGCAGTACTTC,CASSFPGDLAYEQYF
-,TRBV29-1,once,TRBJ2-7,TGCAGCGTTGGTTGGAGGGAGGTACGCGACGAGCAGTACTTC,CSVGWREVRDEQYF
-,TRBV28,-,TRBJ2-3,TGTGCCAGCAGTTTCCGCGGCAGGGCCACAGATACGCAGTATTTT,CASSFRGRATDTQYF
TRBD1,TRBV27,-,TRBJ2-5,TGTGCCAGCAGTTTCTCCCCCGACAGGGTACAAGAGACCCAGTACTTC,CASSFSPDRVQETQYF
-,TRBV28,once,TRBJ2-1,TGTGCCAGCAGTTCCGTACAGGTAAAGAGCTCCTACAATGAGCAGTTCTTC,CASSSVQVKSSYNEQFF
TRBD1,TRBV14,-,TRBJ1-1,TGTGCCAGCAGCCGACAGGGGACCGGTGTGTCGGGCACTGAAGCTTTCTTT,CASSRQGTGVSGTEAFF